What follows are 29 T cell receptor beta chains derived from one specimen sequenced in a study of T cell repertoires in cytomegalovirus infection. These receptors' antigens are unknown. TCRdb independently ran MiXCR on the reads; one entry per CDR3 protein. The sample lists around 800,000 distinct CDR3 sequences; approximately 29% were seen once. Sequenced here: cultured CD8+ T cells from PBMCs, sampled from culture after CMV antigen stimulation. All receptors come from a human donor in good health (CMV status not recorded). Some clones in this sample may be carry-over from other donors' samples.

The V gene is TRBV10-2, the J gene TRBJ2-3; TRBD1 agrees at 9 bases. Germline CDR1 and CDR2: WSHSY and SAAADI. The CDR3 runs 17 residues. After removal of 4 bases from V and 7 bases from J, the junction contained 15 bases not matched to a gene. The chain's CDR3 is CASSGQGELSYRNTQYF. The DNA of the CDR3 is TGCGCCAGCAGTGGACAGGGGGAGCTGAGTTATCGAAATACGCAGTATTTT.

The V and J genes are TRBV11-2 and TRBJ1-1; 7 bases map to TRBD1. The CDR3 runs 13 residues. Germline V gives CDR1 SGHAT, CDR2 FQNNGV. The V and J ends lost 8 bases and 5 bases, in that order; junction bases with no gene match: 8. The CDR3 loop is CASRPTGETEAFF. CDR3 DNA: TGTGCCAGCCGGCCCACAGGGGAAACTGAAGCTTTCTTT.

This clonotype was observed once. This chain uses TRBV25-1 with TRBJ2-2; TRBD1 might be the D (5 bases). Per the germline V gene, CDR1 is MGHDK and CDR2 is SYGVNS. V was trimmed by 11 bases and J by 6 bases, leaving 13 bases between them. The CDR3 length is 12 residues. The CDR3 here is CAVLGVAGELFF. For the CDR3, the DNA is TGTGCCGTTTTAGGGGTAGCCGGGGAGCTGTTTTTT. Combining the CDR3 with reference TRBV25-1 and TRBJ2-2 gives the whole variable domain EADIYQTPRYLVIGTGKKITLECSQTMGHDKMYWYQQDPGMELHLIHYSYGVNSTEKGDLSSESTVSRIRTEHFPLTLESARPSHTSQYLCAVLGVAGELFFGEGSRLTVL.

This clonotype was counted a few times. The rearrangement uses TRBV2 and TRBJ1-5, with D uncertain. CDR1 and CDR2 from the germline V gene are SNHLY and FYNNEI. The CDR3 runs 15 residues. Trimming took off 7 bases at V and 1 base at J, with 14 bases between the two ends. Written as DNA, the CDR3 is TGTGCCAGCACCTCTACCCGGGAAAGCAATCAGCCCCAGCATTTT. It codes for CASTSTRESNQPQHF.

The V gene is TRBV9, the J gene TRBJ1-6; TRBD1 matches 7 bases. The CDR3 has 15 residues. The junction had 7 bases not matched to a gene; V was cut back by 6 bases and J by 4 bases. From germline, CDR1 is SGDLS and CDR2 YYNGEE. CDR3 residues: CASTGGGEYNSPLHF. CDR3 sequence (DNA): TGTGCCAGCACGGGAGGGGGCGAGTATAATTCACCCCTCCACTTT.

Concerning this clonotype: The junction does not match germline at one end; this may be a read error. The chain joins TRBV4-1 to TRBJ2-7; D may correspond to TRBD1 or TRBD2 (6 bases each). Germline loops: CDR1 MGHRA, CDR2 YSYEKL. The CDR3 loop spans 16 amino acids. The CDR3 nucleotides are TGTGCCAGCAGCCAAGCCAAGGGGGGATCCTCCTACGAGCAGTACTTC. This gives the protein CASSQAKGGSSYEQYF.

This clonotype has more than one count but fewer than ten. This rearrangement joins TRBV6-2 or TRBV6-3 to TRBJ2-7; D is uncertain. V lost 8 bases to trimming and J lost 5 bases, with 16 bases between them. CDR1 is MNHEY and CDR2 is SVGEGT in the germline V gene. The CDR3 spans 13 residues. In DNA, the CDR3 is TGTGCCAGCGTACTCCCCTTACGGGACGAGCAGTACTTC. This sequence encodes CASVLPLRDEQYF.

CDR3 in amino acids: CASSTVLGRDTEAFF. Here the CDR3 DNA reads TGTGCCAGCAGCACCGTGTTGGGGAGGGACACTGAAGCTTTCTTT. J is TRBJ1-1 and V is TRBV7-2, with unresolved D. CDR1 is SGHTA and CDR2 is FQGNSA in the germline V gene. Between the trimmed V and J ends, which lost 5 bases and 3 bases, there was a span of 16 bases. The CDR3 is 15 residues long. The whole variable domain, remainder taken from reference TRBV7-2 and TRBJ1-1, is GAGVSQSPSNKVTEKGKDVELRCDPISGHTALYWYRQSLGQGLEFLIYFQGNSAPDKSGLPSDRFSAERTGGSVSTLTIQRTQQEDSAVYLCASSTVLGRDTEAFFGQGTRLTVV.

The rearrangement uses TRBV3-1 and TRBJ1-4; perhaps TRBD1 as D (5 bases). CDR3 size: 17 residues. V lost 0 bases and J lost 5, with 16 bases in between. Germline V gives CDR1 LGHDT, CDR2 YNNKEL (reference sequence). CDR3 in DNA: TGTGCCAGCAGCCAAGAGGTTGGGGACTTCTTAAATGAAAAACTGTTTTTT. It is translated as CASSQEVGDFLNEKLFF.

The chain recombines TRBV7-2 with TRBJ1-1; the D is unclear. Trimming took 5 bases from V and 1 from J, leaving 11 bases between them. CDR1 and CDR2 (germline): SGHTA, FQGNSA. CDR3 length equals 14 residues. CDR3 coding DNA: TGTGCCAGCAGCCGCGGCCAGTGGAACACTGAAGCTTTCTTT. Amino acids: CASSRGQWNTEAFF.

This clonotype was found many times. The chain is built from TRBV23-1 and TRBJ2-1, with no clear D. TRBV23-1 qualifies as an ORF whose function is uncertain. The CDR3 has 16 residues. The V and J ends lost 0 bases and 5 bases respectively, with 14 bases between them. CDR3 bases: TGCGCCAGCAGTCAATCCTGTGAGGTGGGCCACAATGAGCAGTTCTTC. Translating gives CASSQSCEVGHNEQFF.

The rearrangement links TRBV7-3 to TRBJ2-2; a possible D gene is TRBD2 (6 bases). Germline CDR1 reads SGHTA; CDR2 reads FQGTGA. Trimming pared 5 bases from V and 2 bases from J, leaving 15 bases between. This CDR3 is 16 amino acids long. The CDR3 protein is CASSPRRRGNTGELFF. In DNA form, the CDR3 reads TGTGCCAGCAGCCCGAGGAGGCGGGGCAACACCGGGGAGCTGTTTTTT.

This clonotype appeared a few times. The rearrangement joins TRBV5-4 to TRBJ2-1, with 7 bases lining up with TRBD2. CDR3 length: 14 residues. The ends lost 3 bases at V and 5 bases at J; junction bases unmatched: 5. CDR1 is SGHNT and CDR2 is YYREEE in the germline V gene (reference sequence). CDR3: CASSYGLENNEQFF. CDR3 nucleotide sequence: TGTGCCAGCAGCTACGGACTAGAGAACAATGAGCAGTTCTTC.

V is TRBV20-1 and J is TRBJ2-1, with TRBD2 matching 8 bases. CDR1 is DFQATT and CDR2 is SNEGSKA in the germline V gene (reference sequence). The CDR3 length is 13 residues. V gave up 1 base and J gave up 7 bases; unmatched junction bases: 3. DNA for the CDR3: TGCAGTGCTAGAGTAGAGCGGGGGAATGAGCAGTTCTTC. Protein product: CSARVERGNEQFF.

A few counts support this clonotype. The V gene is TRBV6-1, the J gene TRBJ2-1, with D possibly matching TRBD2 (5 bases). CDR1 is MNHNS and CDR2 is SASEGT in the germline V gene. Deletions cut 9 bases from V and 7 bases from J, with 7 bases between. The CDR3 extends over 10 amino acids. The CDR3 protein is CASRRNEQFF. Here the CDR3 DNA reads TGTGCCAGTAGGAGGAATGAGCAGTTCTTC.

V gene TRBV20-1 combines with J gene TRBJ2-1; the match to TRBD2 covers 9 bases. Germline trimming cut 1 base from V and 4 bases from J; bases unmatched to any gene: 8. The CDR3 sequence is 16 residues long. CDR1 is DFQATT and CDR2 is SNEGSKA in the germline V gene (reference sequence). The CDR3 DNA sequence: TGCAGTGCTAGAGGGAGCGGGGGGTCGTTATACAATGAGCAGTTCTTC. Translated, it gives CSARGSGGSLYNEQFF.

This clonotype appeared a few times. V is TRBV12-3 or TRBV12-4 and J is TRBJ2-1; 8 bases are a match to TRBD2. J was trimmed by 0 bases and V by 5 bases; bases with no gene match: 9. This CDR3 is built from 17 residues. The CDR3 loop reads CASSKQTGGSSYNEQFF. The CDR3 DNA reads TGTGCCAGCAGTAAACAAACGGGGGGGAGCTCCTACAATGAGCAGTTCTTC.

This clonotype was counted many times. The chain employs TRBV7-2 and TRBJ2-3; D is perhaps TRBD2 (5 bases). The CDR3 is 16 amino acids. Looked up from germline, CDR1 is SGHTA and CDR2 is FQGNSA. Trimming took 0 bases from V and 2 from J, leaving 12 bases between them. This CDR3 reads CASSLASKRTTDTQYF. The DNA of the CDR3 is TGTGCCAGCAGCTTAGCTTCCAAGCGGACCACAGATACGCAGTATTTT.

This clonotype was detected a few times. J is TRBJ2-6 and V is TRBV27; D remains unclear. V lost 7 bases, J lost 0 bases, and 7 bases lay in between. This CDR3 region has 14 residues. Germline V lookup: CDR1 MNHEY, CDR2 SMNVEV (reference sequence). CDR3 in DNA: TGTGCCAGCAAAGTGGGCTCTGGGGCCAACGTCCTGACTTTC. Translated: CASKVGSGANVLTF.

This chain connects TRBV6-6 to TRBJ1-3, with D hard to call. The germline gives CDR1 MNHNY, CDR2 SVGAGI (reference sequence). V lost 0 bases and J 0 bases, leaving 18 bases between the germline ends. This CDR3 comprises 19 residues. CDR3 DNA sequence: TGTGCCAGCAGTTACTCGGTACTGAGCTCTCTTAGCTCTGGAAACACCATATATTTT. It is translated as CASSYSVLSSLSSGNTIYF.

This clonotype was seen only a few times. The chain carries TRBV6-6 and TRBJ1-1; 7 nucleotides align to TRBD1. The junction had 5 bases not matched to a gene; V was cut back by 6 bases and J by 4 bases. This CDR3 is built from 13 residues. The germline V gene encodes CDR1 MNHNY and CDR2 SVGAGI (reference sequence). CDR3 sequence (DNA): TGTGCCAGCAGGATGACAGGGCCCACTGAAGCTTTCTTT. Translation gives CASRMTGPTEAFF.

This chain uses TRBV5-6 with TRBJ2-6, with 7 bases lining up with TRBD1. The CDR3 contains 18 residues. The J segment lost 0 bases and the V segment lost 3 bases, leaving 9 bases of the junction unmatched. The germline gives CDR1 SGHDT, CDR2 YYEEEE. The CDR3 nucleotides are TGTGCCAGCAGCTGGACCGGGACAGTACTCTCTGGGGCCAACGTCCTGACTTTC. Translation gives CASSWTGTVLSGANVLTF.

This clonotype was counted only a few times. The chain links TRBV5-6 to TRBJ2-3; weak D call: TRBD2 (6 bases). The CDR3 totals 16 residues. Trimming removed 2 bases from V and 2 bases from J, with 15 bases in between. CDR1 is SGHDT, CDR2 YYEEEE, per germline. The CDR3 region has the DNA TGTGCCAGCAGCTTTGCTGCCGGGAGTCCCACAGATACGCAGTATTTT. This codes for CASSFAAGSPTDTQYF.

This clonotype has a handful of counts. The V call is TRBV6-1, the J call TRBJ2-2; D is possibly TRBD2 (6 bases). The germline V gene encodes CDR1 MNHNS and CDR2 SASEGT. The CDR3 loop spans 18 amino acids. V gave up 5 bases and J gave up 1 base, with 20 bases separating them. CDR3 loop: CASSPVGGTAKNTGELFF. The CDR3, as DNA: TGTGCCAGCAGTCCAGTGGGGGGAACAGCGAAGAACACCGGGGAGCTGTTTTTT.

The V gene is TRBV2, the J gene TRBJ2-3; D is unresolved. The CDR3 sequence is 14 residues long. CDR1 is SNHLY, CDR2 FYNNEI, per germline. Trimming cost V 1 base and J 5 bases, with 10 bases left between them. DNA for the CDR3: TGTGCCAGCAGTGAAGGGCAGGAAATAGATACGCAGTATTTT. This codes for CASSEGQEIDTQYF.

This sequence joins TRBV12-5 and TRBJ2-7; no clear D. Between the trimmed V and J ends, which lost 5 bases and 6 bases, there was a span of 11 bases. CDR1 and CDR2 from the germline V gene are LGHNT and FRNRAP. The CDR3 consists of 12 residues. DNA for the CDR3: TGTGCTAGTGGTCAACAACCCGGCGAGCAGTACTTC. Its protein is CASGQQPGEQYF. The full variable domain, rest sourced from reference TRBV12-5 and TRBJ2-7, is DARVTQTPRHKVTEMGQEVTMRCQPILGHNTVFWYRQTMMQGLELLAYFRNRAPLDDSGMPKDRFSAEMPDATLATLKIQPSEPRDSAVYFCASGQQPGEQYFGPGTRLTVT.

This clonotype has ten or more counts. This chain uses TRBV7-9 with TRBJ1-1; a possible D gene is TRBD1 (5 bases). This CDR3 spans 16 amino acids. The germline CDR1 and CDR2 sequences are SEHNR and FQNEAQ (reference sequence). The V end lost 5 bases, the J end lost 1 base, and 17 bases lay between the germline ends. The DNA of the CDR3 is TGTGCCAGCAGCCCCAGGTATGGACAAGAGAACACTGAAGCTTTCTTT. This encodes CASSPRYGQENTEAFF.

The chain recombines TRBV20-1 with TRBJ2-3; D may be TRBD2 (6 bases). The germline V gene has CDR1 DFQATT and CDR2 SNEGSKA (reference sequence). The CDR3 is made up of 14 amino acids. V was shortened by 0 bases and J by 4 bases, with 11 bases between the two germline ends. DNA of the CDR3: TGCAGTGCTAGAGAACCGGGGGTCGCAGATACGCAGTATTTT. Translating gives CSAREPGVADTQYF.

The table lists this clonotype with a few counts. The chain uses TRBV4-1 and TRBJ2-5; TRBD1 aligns across 11 bases. The germline V gene encodes CDR1 MGHRA and CDR2 YSYEKL. Losses at the gene ends were 0 bases for V and 3 bases for J; bases not matched to a gene: 6. CDR3 length: 17 amino acids. CDR3 in amino acids: CASSQEARDRGKETQYF. CDR3 DNA sequence: TGCGCCAGCAGCCAAGAAGCCCGGGACAGGGGGAAAGAGACCCAGTACTTC.